The clone carrying this TCR beta chain was counted between two and nine times. Healthy Russian Caucasian donors spanned ages roughly 6 to 100 years. CDR1 SGHDN and CDR2 FVKESK come from the germline V gene. The V and J ends lost 0 bases and 2 bases respectively, with 10 bases between them. The CDR3 extends over 15 amino acids. These data originate in a study of blood T cells in healthy people across ages. Study-wide context: In model experiments, template switching was able to capture about one barcoded beta molecule for every two T cells that were present.

The second PCR ran roughly 6 to 12 cycles with a sample-barcoded 5' primer and J-beta primers. Each cDNA molecule received a tag from a template-switch adaptor that had 12 random nucleotides. MiXCR, run by TCRdb on the 5' RACE reads, gives a single entry per CDR3 protein. This repertoire shows hundreds of thousands of distinct CDR3 sequences, around 62% found once; its top ten account for about 30%. The sample taken for sequencing was blood. The chain uses TRBV14 and TRBJ1-2, with D perhaps matching TRBD1 (6 bases). This sequence was found in a man aged 25 to 40 in good health. The chain's CDR3 is CASSQEVGANYGYTF. The CDR3 bases are TGTGCCAGCAGCCAAGAGGTGGGGGCGAACTATGGCTACACCTTC.